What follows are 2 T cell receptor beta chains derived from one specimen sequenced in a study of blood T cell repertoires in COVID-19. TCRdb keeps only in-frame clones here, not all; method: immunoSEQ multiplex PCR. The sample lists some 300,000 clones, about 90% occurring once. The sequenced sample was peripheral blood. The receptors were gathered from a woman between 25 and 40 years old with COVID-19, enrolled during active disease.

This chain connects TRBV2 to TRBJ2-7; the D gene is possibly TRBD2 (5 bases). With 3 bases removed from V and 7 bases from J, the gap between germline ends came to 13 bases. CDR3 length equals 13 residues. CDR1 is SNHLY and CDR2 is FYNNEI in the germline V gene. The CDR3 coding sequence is TGTGCCAGCAGTGAGGAGGTGAACGAGGAGCAGTACGTC. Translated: CASSEEVNEEQYV.

The CDR3 is CASHDGGSGNTIYF. The CDR3 DNA sequence: TGCGCCAGCCACGACGGGGGTTCTGGAAACACCATATATTTT. V is TRBV4-1 and J is TRBJ1-3, with D possibly TRBD1 on 5 matching bases. The germline gives CDR1 MGHRA, CDR2 YSYEKL. The CDR3 is 14 residues long. V was pared by 8 bases and J by 1 base, with 12 bases between.